A selection of T cell receptor beta chains follows, all from one sample in a study of post-analysis software for immune sequencing data. In TCRdb, the PCR reads were re-called with MiXCR into one record per CDR3 protein. The table includes about 820,000 distinct CDR3 sequences, 53% detected once. The sequencing input was blood. Receptor source: a girl aged 10-17 years with multiple sclerosis. The CDR3 runs from the conserved cysteine through the conserved F or W. A D gene is named only where the DNA matches it firmly. Clone size is not always given. Where it is, it says once, few, many or a class for expanded clones.

TRBV7-2,TRBJ2-7,NA,TRBD1,CASSPGQTYYEQYF,TGTGCCAGCAGCCCGGGACAGACTTACTACGAGCAGTACTTC
TRBV28,TRBJ1-5,few,NA,CASGARQPQHF,TGTGCCAGCGGCGCAAGGCAGCCCCAGCATTTT
TRBV12-3/TRBV12-4,TRBJ2-1,NA,TRBD2,CASIPTSGRGNEQFF,TGTGCCAGCATCCCGACTAGCGGGAGAGGTAATGAGCAGTTCTTC
TRBV6-1,TRBJ1-2,few,NA,CASSRQKIYGYTF,TGTGCCAGCAGCCGACAGAAGATCTATGGCTACACCTTC
TRBV29-1,TRBJ2-3,few,TRBD2,CSVEGTSGADTQYF,TGCAGCGTTGAAGGGACTAGCGGTGCAGATACGCAGTATTTT
TRBV15,TRBJ2-7,NA,NA,CATSRPTVMGFDEQYF,TGTGCCACCAGCAGACCGACCGTGATGGGTTTTGACGAGCAGTACTTC
TRBV29-1,TRBJ2-7,few,TRBD1,CSVLGQGNSYEQYF,TGCAGCGTTCTAGGACAGGGGAACTCCTACGAGCAGTACTTC
TRBV30,TRBJ2-7,NA,NA,CACHDFYSYEQYF,TGTGCCTGCCACGATTTTTACTCCTACGAGCAGTACTTC
TRBV6-1,TRBJ2-7,NA,TRBD1,CVSSEKSTGGYEQYF,TGTGTCAGCAGTGAAAAATCTACAGGGGGCTACGAGCAGTACTTC
TRBV29-1,TRBJ1-3,NA,NA,CSVEDLPSSDSGNTIYF,TGCAGCGTTGAAGATCTCCCCAGTTCAGACTCTGGAAACACCATATATTTT
TRBV4-1,TRBJ2-7,few,NA,CASSQPSSASGEQYF,TGCGCCAGCAGCCAGCCATCTAGCGCCTCGGGAGAGCAGTACTTC
TRBV28,TRBJ2-7,few,NA,CASSLTGWGPTYEQYF,TGTGCCAGCAGTTTAACCGGGTGGGGACCCACCTACGAGCAGTACTTC
TRBV29-1,TRBJ1-4,NA,NA,CSVEAGANEKLFF,TGCAGCGTTGAAGCAGGGGCTAATGAAAAACTGTTTTTT
TRBV25-1,TRBJ2-4,NA,TRBD2,CASSEGLIKNIQYF,TGTGCCAGCAGTGAGGGACTAATCAAAAACATTCAGTACTTC
TRBV5-1,TRBJ1-2,few,NA,CASSWDHYGYTF,TGCGCCAGCAGCTGGGACCATTATGGCTACACCTTC
TRBV6-2/TRBV6-3,TRBJ1-2,NA,TRBD1,CASSNGQAGYGYTF,TGTGCCAGCAGTAACGGACAGGCGGGTTACGGCTACACCTTC
TRBV20-1,TRBJ2-1,once,NA,CSAFRRNEQFF,TGCAGTGCTTTCCGTCGGAATGAGCAGTTCTTC
TRBV3-1,TRBJ2-1,NA,TRBD2,CASSQGEREVKDEQFF,TGTGCCAGCAGCCAAGGAGAGCGGGAGGTCAAGGATGAGCAGTTCTTC
TRBV12-5,TRBJ2-1,NA,NA,CASGLRADNEQFF,TGTGCTAGTGGTTTGCGGGCGGACAATGAGCAGTTCTTC
TRBV5-1,TRBJ2-7,NA,NA,CASSLTHSNSPYEQYF,TGCGCCAGCAGCTTGACGCACAGCAACTCTCCTTACGAGCAGTACTTC
TRBV12-5,TRBJ1-1,NA,NA,CASGLVGGYEAFF,TGTGCTAGTGGTTTGGTGGGAGGGTATGAAGCTTTCTTT
TRBV20-1,TRBJ2-7,NA,NA,CSAPIDYEQYF,TGCAGTGCTCCAATCGACTACGAGCAGTACTTC
TRBV7-9,TRBJ2-1,NA,NA,CASSPRFDSQETQFF,TGTGCCAGCAGCCCCCGTTTCGACAGTCAAGAGACCCAGTTCTTC
TRBV14,TRBJ1-2,NA,TRBD1,CASSQEVPGQVTYLYGYTF,TGTGCCAGCAGCCAAGAAGTCCCGGGACAGGTCACCTATCTTTACGGCTACACCTTC
TRBV5-1,TRBJ2-5,few,NA,CASSLTRGRGETQYF,TGCGCCAGCAGCTTGACCAGGGGCCGCGGGGAGACCCAGTACTTC
TRBV20-1,TRBJ2-7,NA,TRBD2,CSAKRDVVDEQYF,TGCAGTGCCAAGCGGGACGTGGTGGACGAGCAGTACTTC
TRBV5-1,TRBJ2-5,NA,NA,CASGTQPTRTETQYF,TGCGCCAGCGGCACTCAGCCCACACGGACGGAGACCCAGTACTTC
TRBV14,TRBJ2-4,NA,NA,CASSQDGSSGAKNIQYF,TGTGCCAGCAGCCAAGACGGCAGTTCGGGAGCCAAAAACATTCAGTACTTC
TRBV4-1,TRBJ2-7,NA,NA,CASSPRTPYEQYF,TGCGCCAGCAGCCCCCGGACGCCCTACGAGCAGTACTTC
TRBV5-1,TRBJ2-1,NA,TRBD2,CASSLVAGDGGGEQFF,TGCGCCAGCAGCTTGGTGGCGGGAGATGGGGGTGGGGAGCAGTTCTTC
TRBV10-1,TRBJ2-7,NA,TRBD2,CASSEFASGSTYEQYF,TGCGCCAGCAGTGAGTTCGCTAGCGGGAGTACTTACGAGCAGTACTTC
TRBV15,TRBJ2-7,NA,NA,CATSRAPASYEQYF,TGTGCCACCAGCAGAGCGCCAGCTTCCTACGAGCAGTACTTC
TRBV7-3,TRBJ1-2,NA,NA,CASSLYFDSGYTF,TGTGCCAGCAGCTTATACTTCGACAGTGGCTACACCTTC
TRBV28,TRBJ1-2,NA,NA,CASSSSGGYGYTF,TGTGCCAGCAGCTCCTCAGGCGGGTATGGCTACACCTTC
TRBV29-1,TRBJ2-5,NA,TRBD2,CSVGGGRNQETQYF,TGCAGCGTTGGGGGGGGACGGAACCAAGAGACCCAGTACTTC
TRBV2,TRBJ1-5,NA,NA,CASSEGGRRSNQPQHF,TGTGCCAGCAGTGAAGGGGGCAGGAGAAGCAATCAGCCCCAGCATTTT
TRBV20-1,TRBJ2-3,few,NA,CSGVNTDTQYF,TGCAGTGGCGTAAACACAGATACGCAGTATTTT
TRBV6-4,TRBJ2-1,NA,NA,CASPKEFF,TGTGCCAGCCCTAAAGAGTTCTTC
TRBV20-1,TRBJ2-7,NA,TRBD1,CSATDRAVRTYEQYF,TGCAGTGCTACGGACAGGGCGGTTAGAACCTACGAGCAGTACTTC
TRBV10-3,TRBJ2-3,few,NA,CAISDTGTDTQYF,TGTGCCATCAGTGATACTGGCACAGATACGCAGTATTTT
TRBV14,TRBJ1-4,NA,NA,CASSVRDTEKLFF,TGTGCCAGCAGCGTCCGGGACACCGAAAAACTGTTTTTT
TRBV20-1,TRBJ1-5,NA,NA,CSALDQSGSNQPQHF,TGCAGTGCTTTGGACCAAAGCGGCAGCAATCAGCCCCAGCATTTT
TRBV20-1,TRBJ2-3,few,NA,CSATKADTQYF,TGCAGTGCCACGAAGGCAGATACGCAGTATTTT
TRBV5-1,TRBJ2-6,NA,NA,CASTTGTAGANVLTF,TGCGCCAGCACCACAGGGACGGCTGGGGCCAACGTCCTGACTTTC
TRBV18,TRBJ1-2,NA,NA,CASSPPLGRNYGYTF,TGTGCCAGCTCACCACCGTTGGGCAGAAACTATGGCTACACCTTC
TRBV12-3/TRBV12-4,TRBJ2-6,NA,NA,CASSGQRAGANVLTF,TGTGCCAGCAGTGGACAACGGGCTGGGGCCAACGTCCTGACTTTC
TRBV5-1,TRBJ2-3,few,TRBD2,CASSLGLAGPSDTQYF,TGCGCCAGCAGCTTGGGACTAGCGGGGCCCTCAGATACGCAGTATTTT
TRBV6-5,TRBJ1-6,NA,TRBD1,CASTWTGGNSPLHF,TGTGCCAGCACCTGGACAGGGGGCAATTCACCCCTCCACTTT
TRBV6-1,TRBJ1-1,NA,NA,CASTRPPGMNTEAFF,TGTGCCAGCACCAGACCCCCTGGGATGAACACTGAAGCTTTCTTT
TRBV5-1,TRBJ2-5,NA,NA,CASSLSTGTGKTQYF,TGCGCCAGCAGTCTCTCAACAGGGACCGGGAAGACCCAGTACTTC
TRBV7-9,TRBJ2-7,NA,NA,CASSPLRGYEQYF,TGTGCCAGCAGCCCGCTTCGGGGCTACGAGCAGTACTTC
TRBV20-1,TRBJ2-3,NA,NA,CSATDTREDTQYF,TGCAGTGCTACTGACACCCGGGAGGATACGCAGTATTTT
TRBV15,TRBJ2-7,NA,NA,CATSRASTQQYF,TGTGCCACCAGCAGAGCTTCTACGCAGCAGTACTTC
TRBV12-3/TRBV12-4,TRBJ2-7,NA,NA,CASRPSVGSYEQYF,TGTGCCAGTCGGCCTAGCGTAGGCTCCTACGAGCAGTACTTC
TRBV18,TRBJ2-7,NA,TRBD1,CASSPRDSPYEQYF,TGTGCCAGCTCACCACGGGACAGCCCCTACGAGCAGTACTTC